The 8 T cell receptor beta chains presented below share a single source sample, sequenced in a study of T cell responses to AZD1222 COVID-19 vaccine (dated by TCRdb to the early 2020s). Taken with the paper, the label for time point translates to: about 28 days (+/-7) after the second vaccine dose. The library relied on the immunoSEQ multiplex PCR assay. TCRdb re-hosts the immuneACCESS table, in-frame sequences only. Its copies lack some clones; in the studies checked, an unresolved V gene accounts for under half of them, and the cause for the rest is not known. Recorded for this sample are about 110,000 clones; roughly 92% of them occurred a single time. The ten largest clones capture almost 2.5% of the sample. This sample comprised peripheral blood, obtained 28 days after the second AZD1222 dose. The receptors were gathered from an adult who received the AZD1222 COVID-19 vaccine.

V and J are TRBV23-1 and TRBJ1-5; D uncertain. TRBV23-1 is classed as an ORF, of uncertain function. The V end was cut by 3 bases, the J end by 3 bases, with 12 bases between. CDR3 size: 15 residues. The CDR3 coding sequence is TGCGCCAGCAGTCATGGGAGAGGAGTCAATCAGCCCCAGCATTTT. Translation gives CASSHGRGVNQPQHF.

The chain uses TRBV12-3 or TRBV12-4 and TRBJ2-1; D may be TRBD2 (6 bases). The CDR3 extends over 13 amino acids. The ends were cut back, 6 bases at V and 6 bases at J, with 12 bases in the middle. Here the CDR3 DNA reads TGTGCCAGCAGCCTTCTGGGGGGCAATGAGCAGTTCTTC. Residues: CASSLLGGNEQFF.

The J gene is TRBJ1-2, the V gene TRBV12-5, with no clear D. CDR3 length: 13 amino acids. Trimming cost V 3 bases and J 8 bases, with 13 bases left between them. Germline CDR1 and CDR2: LGHNT and FRNRAP. CDR3 nucleotides: TGTGCTAGTGGTTTTGGTGGCCACGCGGGCTACACCTTC. Protein product: CASGFGGHAGYTF.

The rearrangement links TRBV5-1 to TRBJ1-1; 8 bases are shared with TRBD1. Germline V gene data show CDR1 as SGHRS and CDR2 as YFSETQ. The CDR3 spans 15 residues. The ends lost 3 bases at V and 1 base at J; junction bases unmatched: 5. CDR3 in amino acids: CASSSRTGRNTEAFF. In DNA, the CDR3 is TGCGCCAGCAGCTCTAGGACAGGGAGGAACACTGAAGCTTTCTTT. Complete variable domain (other parts from reference TRBV5-1 and TRBJ1-1): KAGVTQTPRYLIKTRGQQVTLSCSPISGHRSVSWYQQTPGQGLQFLFEYFSETQRNKGNFPGRFSGRQFSNSRSEMNVSTLELGDSALYLCASSSRTGRNTEAFFGQGTRLTVV.

CDR3: CASSSGTGVSGNTIYF. CDR3 DNA: TGTGCCAGCAGCTCAGGGACAGGAGTCTCTGGAAACACCATATATTTT. V gene TRBV7-2 combines with J gene TRBJ1-3; 8 positions agree with TRBD1. V trimming: 4 bases; J trimming: 0 bases; junction bases outside the gene matches: 5. The CDR3 runs 16 residues. CDR1 and CDR2 from the germline V gene are SGHTA and FQGNSA.

The chain joins TRBV7-2 to TRBJ1-1; TRBD1 matches at 7 bases. This CDR3 comprises 15 residues. Trimming at V came to 5 bases and at J to 3 bases, leaving 9 bases not matched to a gene. Germline V lookup: CDR1 SGHTA, CDR2 FQGNSA. The CDR3 region has the DNA TGTGCCAGCAGCCAACAGGGGAACAGCTACACTGAAGCTTTCTTT. Its translation is CASSQQGNSYTEAFF.

The chain is built from TRBV5-4 and TRBJ2-1; 8 bases line up with TRBD2. V lost 3 bases and J lost 4; bases outside the gene matches: 6. There are 15 residues in the CDR3. CDR1 is SGHNT and CDR2 is YYREEE in the germline V gene (reference sequence). CDR3 residues: CASSWGGLGYNEQFF. The CDR3 DNA reads as TGTGCCAGCAGCTGGGGGGGACTAGGGTACAATGAGCAGTTCTTC.

This chain connects TRBV6-4 to TRBJ2-7; a weak D match, TRBD1 (6 bases). CDR1 is MRHNA, CDR2 SNTAGT, per germline. Trimming removed 0 bases at V and 0 bases at J, with 9 bases between. This CDR3 is built from 15 residues. DNA of the CDR3: TGTGCCAGCAGTGACTCGTCGACAGGCTCCTACGAGCAGTACTTC. Amino acid sequence: CASSDSSTGSYEQYF.